This TCR beta chain stems from a study of monozygotic twins with inflammatory bowel disease. Study observations and caveats: IBD patients shared fewer clonotypes with other individuals than healthy twins, especially patients with disease activity signs. Cells of different T cell subtypes could not be told apart.

In regard to this clonotype: Its antigen is undetermined.

For every sample, eight separate reactions were used to make cDNA. TCRdb re-called the 5' RACE reads and shows each CDR3 protein once, DNA omitted. The data include about 140,000 distinct CDR3 sequences; the top ten clones carry around 2.5%. Germline CDR1 MNHNS, CDR2 SASEGT. This CDR3 has 14 amino acids. The chain employs TRBV6-1 and TRBJ2-1; TCRdb's D call of TRBD1 is untestable without DNA. This receptor was obtained from a human donor with ulcerative colitis or Crohn's disease, or a healthy co-twin of an affected twin (not recorded which). Material for sequencing was blood. The CDR3 loop is CARLPRDSDNEQFF.